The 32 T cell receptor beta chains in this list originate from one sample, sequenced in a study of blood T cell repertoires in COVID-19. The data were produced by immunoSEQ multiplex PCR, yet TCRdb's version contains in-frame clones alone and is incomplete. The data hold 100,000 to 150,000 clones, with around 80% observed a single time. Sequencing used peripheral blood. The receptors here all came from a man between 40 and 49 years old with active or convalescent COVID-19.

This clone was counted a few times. The CDR3 loop reads CASSYSETSSPDTQYF. CDR3 bases: TGTGCCAGCAGTTACTCGGAGACTAGCTCCCCAGATACGCAGTATTTT. This chain connects TRBV6-2 or TRBV6-3 to TRBJ2-3; TRBD2 matches 7 bases. CDR1 and CDR2 from the germline V gene are MNHEY and SVGEGT. The CDR3 is 16 amino acids. Unmatched junction bases numbered 7, after V lost 0 bases and J lost 4 bases.

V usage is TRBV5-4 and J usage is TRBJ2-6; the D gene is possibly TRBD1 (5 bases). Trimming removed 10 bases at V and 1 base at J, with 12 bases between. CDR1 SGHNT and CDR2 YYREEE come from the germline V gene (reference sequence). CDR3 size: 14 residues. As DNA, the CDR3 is TGTGCCGTACCAAGGGGATCTGGGGCCAACGTCCTGACTTTC. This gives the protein CAVPRGSGANVLTF.

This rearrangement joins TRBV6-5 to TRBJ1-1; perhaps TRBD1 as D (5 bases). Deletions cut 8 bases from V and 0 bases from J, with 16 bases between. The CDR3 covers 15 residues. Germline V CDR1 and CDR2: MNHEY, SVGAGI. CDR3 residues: CASVPEAGMNTEAFF. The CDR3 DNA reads TGTGCCAGCGTTCCCGAGGCAGGGATGAACACTGAAGCTTTCTTT.

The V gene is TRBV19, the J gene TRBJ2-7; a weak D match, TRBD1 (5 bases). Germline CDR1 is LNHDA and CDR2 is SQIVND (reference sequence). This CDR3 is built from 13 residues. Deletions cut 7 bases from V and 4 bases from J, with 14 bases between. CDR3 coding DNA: TGTGCCAGTATGACCAGGGATGTTTACGAGCAGTACTTC. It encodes CASMTRDVYEQYF.

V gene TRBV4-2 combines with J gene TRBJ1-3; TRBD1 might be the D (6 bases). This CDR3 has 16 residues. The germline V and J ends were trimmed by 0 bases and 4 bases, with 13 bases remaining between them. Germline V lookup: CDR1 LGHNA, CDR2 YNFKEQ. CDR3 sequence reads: CASSQDGQGSGNTIYF. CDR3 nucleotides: TGTGCCAGCAGCCAAGACGGTCAGGGGTCAGGAAACACCATATATTTT.

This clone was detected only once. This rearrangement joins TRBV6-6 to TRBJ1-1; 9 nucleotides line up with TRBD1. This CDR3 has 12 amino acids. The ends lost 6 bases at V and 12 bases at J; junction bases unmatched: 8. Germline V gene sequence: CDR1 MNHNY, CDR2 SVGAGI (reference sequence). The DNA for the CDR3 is TGTGCCAGCAGCTTTCCGGGACAGGGTCCTTTCTTT. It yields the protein CASSFPGQGPFF.

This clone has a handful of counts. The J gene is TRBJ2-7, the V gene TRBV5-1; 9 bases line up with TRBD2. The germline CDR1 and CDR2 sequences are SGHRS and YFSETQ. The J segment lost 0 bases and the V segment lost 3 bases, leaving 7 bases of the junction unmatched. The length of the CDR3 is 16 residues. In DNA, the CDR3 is TGCGCCAGCAGCTCCGCTAGCGGGGTTAGCTCCTACGAGCAGTACTTC. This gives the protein CASSSASGVSSYEQYF.

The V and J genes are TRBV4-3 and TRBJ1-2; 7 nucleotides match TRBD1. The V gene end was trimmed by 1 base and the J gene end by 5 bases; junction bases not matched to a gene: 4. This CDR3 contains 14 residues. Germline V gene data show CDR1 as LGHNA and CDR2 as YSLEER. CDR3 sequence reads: CASSQAGTEYGYTF. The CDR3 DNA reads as TGCGCCAGCAGCCAAGCGGGGACAGAGTATGGCTACACCTTC.

The CDR3 bases are TGTGCCAGCAGTTTCTGGACAGGAGACACAGATACGCAGTATTTT. Residues: CASSFWTGDTDTQYF. This chain uses TRBV3-1 (or the pseudogene TRBV3-2) with TRBJ2-3; 7 positions agree with TRBD1. V was clipped by 6 bases and J by 2 bases; unmatched bases: 8. The CDR3 length is 15 residues. Germline assignment: CDR1 LGHDT and CDR2 YNNKEL (reference sequence).

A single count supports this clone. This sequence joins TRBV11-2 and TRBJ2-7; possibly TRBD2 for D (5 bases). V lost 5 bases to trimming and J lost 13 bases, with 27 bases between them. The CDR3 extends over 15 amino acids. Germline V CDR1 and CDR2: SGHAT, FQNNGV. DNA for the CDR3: TGTGCCAGCAGCCGAGGGTGGCCAGGACCTACGAGTCTCTACTTC. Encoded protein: CASSRGWPGPTSLYF.

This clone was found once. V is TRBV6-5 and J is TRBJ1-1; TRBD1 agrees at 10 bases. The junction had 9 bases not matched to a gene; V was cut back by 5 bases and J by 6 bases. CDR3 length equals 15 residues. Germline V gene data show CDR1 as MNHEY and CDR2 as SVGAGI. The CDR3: CASSLRTGGLSEAFF. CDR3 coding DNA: TGTGCCAGCAGTCTGAGGACAGGGGGATTATCTGAAGCTTTCTTT.

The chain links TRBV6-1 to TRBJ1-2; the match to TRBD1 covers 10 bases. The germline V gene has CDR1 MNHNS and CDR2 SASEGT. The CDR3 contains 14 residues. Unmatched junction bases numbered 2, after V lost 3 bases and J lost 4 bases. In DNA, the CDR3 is TGTGCCAGCAGTGACGGGACAGGGGCCTATGGCTACACCTTC. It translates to CASSDGTGAYGYTF.

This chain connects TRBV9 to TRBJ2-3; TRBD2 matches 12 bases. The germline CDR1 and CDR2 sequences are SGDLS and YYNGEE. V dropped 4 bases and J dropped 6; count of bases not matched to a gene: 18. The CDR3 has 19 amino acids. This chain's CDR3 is CASSPLLAGTSGPRDTQYF. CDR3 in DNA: TGTGCCAGCAGCCCCCTATTGGCCGGGACTAGCGGGCCGAGGGATACGCAGTATTTT.

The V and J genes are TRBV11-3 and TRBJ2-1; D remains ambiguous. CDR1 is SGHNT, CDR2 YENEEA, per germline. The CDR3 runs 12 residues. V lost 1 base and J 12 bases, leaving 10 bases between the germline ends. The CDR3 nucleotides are TGTGCCAGCAGCTTAGTTGATTTGAGGCAGTTCTTC. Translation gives CASSLVDLRQFF.

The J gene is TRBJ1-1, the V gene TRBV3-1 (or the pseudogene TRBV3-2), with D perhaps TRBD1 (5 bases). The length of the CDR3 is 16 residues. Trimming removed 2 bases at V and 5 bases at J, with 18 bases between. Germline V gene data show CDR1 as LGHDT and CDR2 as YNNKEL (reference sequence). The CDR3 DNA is TGTGCCAGCAGCCAACGGGGGGGACGGGGATTGACTGAAGCTTTCTTT. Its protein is CASSQRGGRGLTEAFF.

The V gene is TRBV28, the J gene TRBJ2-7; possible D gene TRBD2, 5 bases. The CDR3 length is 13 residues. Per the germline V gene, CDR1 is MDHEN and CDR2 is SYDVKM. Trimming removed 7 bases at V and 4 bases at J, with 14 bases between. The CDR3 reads CASTPPGKYEQYF. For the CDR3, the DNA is TGTGCCAGCACCCCCCCCGGGAAGTACGAGCAGTACTTC.

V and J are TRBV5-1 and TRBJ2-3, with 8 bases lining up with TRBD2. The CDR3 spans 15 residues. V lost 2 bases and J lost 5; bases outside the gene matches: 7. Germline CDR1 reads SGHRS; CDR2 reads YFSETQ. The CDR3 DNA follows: TGCGCCAGCAGCTTAACGGGAGGGCCGGAAGATACGCAGTATTTT. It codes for CASSLTGGPEDTQYF.

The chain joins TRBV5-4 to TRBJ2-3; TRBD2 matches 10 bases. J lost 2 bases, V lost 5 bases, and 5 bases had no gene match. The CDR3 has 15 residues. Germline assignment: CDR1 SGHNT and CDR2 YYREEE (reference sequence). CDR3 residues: CASSAGLADTDTQYF. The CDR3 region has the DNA TGTGCCAGCAGTGCCGGACTAGCGGACACAGATACGCAGTATTTT.

The CDR3 protein is CASRTSGSISSEQFF. CDR3 sequence (DNA): TGTGCCAGCAGGACTAGCGGGAGTATTAGTAGTGAGCAGTTCTTC. V is TRBV25-1 and J is TRBJ2-1; 12 bases are shared with TRBD2. This CDR3 has 15 amino acids. Germline trimming cut 6 bases from V and 9 bases from J; bases unmatched to any gene: 9. CDR1 is MGHDK, CDR2 SYGVNS, per germline.

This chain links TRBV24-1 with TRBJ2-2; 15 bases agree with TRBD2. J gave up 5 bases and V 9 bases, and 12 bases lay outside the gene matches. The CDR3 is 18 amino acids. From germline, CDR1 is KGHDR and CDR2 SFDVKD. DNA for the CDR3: TGTGCCACCTCCGGGGGACTAGCGGGAGGCGGTGGTACCGGGGAGCTGTTTTTT. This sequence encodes CATSGGLAGGGGTGELFF.

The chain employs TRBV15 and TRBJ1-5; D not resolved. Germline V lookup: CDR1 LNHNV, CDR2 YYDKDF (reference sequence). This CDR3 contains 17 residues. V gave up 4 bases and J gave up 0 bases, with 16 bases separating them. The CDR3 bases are TGTGCCACCAGCACAACGACACGTTGGTCTAGCAATCAGCCCCAGCATTTT. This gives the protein CATSTTTRWSSNQPQHF.

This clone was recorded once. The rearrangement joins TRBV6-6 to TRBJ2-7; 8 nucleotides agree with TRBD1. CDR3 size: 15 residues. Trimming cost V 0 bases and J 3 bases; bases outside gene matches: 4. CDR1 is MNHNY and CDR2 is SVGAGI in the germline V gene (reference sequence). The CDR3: CASSYSAGTGYEQYF. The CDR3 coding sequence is TGTGCCAGCAGTTACTCGGCCGGGACAGGCTACGAGCAGTACTTC.

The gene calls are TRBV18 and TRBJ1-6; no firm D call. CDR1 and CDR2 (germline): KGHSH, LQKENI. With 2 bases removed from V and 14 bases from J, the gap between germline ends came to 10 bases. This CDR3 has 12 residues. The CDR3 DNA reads TGTGCCAGCTCACCATCCGAGGGATCCCTCCACTTT. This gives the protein CASSPSEGSLHF.

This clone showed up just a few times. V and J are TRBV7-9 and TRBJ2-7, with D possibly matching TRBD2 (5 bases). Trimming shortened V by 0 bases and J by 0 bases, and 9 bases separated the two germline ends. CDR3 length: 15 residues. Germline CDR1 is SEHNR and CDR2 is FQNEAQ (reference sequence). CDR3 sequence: CASSLAGLLSYEQYF. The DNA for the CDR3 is TGTGCCAGCAGCTTAGCAGGACTCCTCTCCTACGAGCAGTACTTC.

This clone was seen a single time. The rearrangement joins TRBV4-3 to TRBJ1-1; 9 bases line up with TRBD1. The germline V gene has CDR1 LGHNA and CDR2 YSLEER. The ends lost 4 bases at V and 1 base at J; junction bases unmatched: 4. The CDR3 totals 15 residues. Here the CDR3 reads CASSRGGQGNTEAFF. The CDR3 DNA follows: TGCGCCAGCAGCCGGGGGGGACAGGGGAACACTGAAGCTTTCTTT.

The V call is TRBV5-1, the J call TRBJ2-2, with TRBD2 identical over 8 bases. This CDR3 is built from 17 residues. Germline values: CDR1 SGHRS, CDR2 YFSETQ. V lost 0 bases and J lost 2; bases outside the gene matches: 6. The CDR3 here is CASSLGIGRANTGELFF. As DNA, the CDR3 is TGCGCCAGCAGCTTGGGAATCGGGAGGGCCAACACCGGGGAGCTGTTTTTT. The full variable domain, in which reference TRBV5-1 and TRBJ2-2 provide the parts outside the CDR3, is KAGVTQTPRYLIKTRGQQVTLSCSPISGHRSVSWYQQTPGQGLQFLFEYFSETQRNKGNFPGRFSGRQFSNSRSEMNVSTLELGDSALYLCASSLGIGRANTGELFFGEGSRLTVL.

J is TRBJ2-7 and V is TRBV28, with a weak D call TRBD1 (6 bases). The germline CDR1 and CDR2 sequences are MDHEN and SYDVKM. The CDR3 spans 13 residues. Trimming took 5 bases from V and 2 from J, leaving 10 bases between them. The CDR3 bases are TGTGCCAGCAGTCTACAGGGCCCCTACGAGCAGTACTTC. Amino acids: CASSLQGPYEQYF.

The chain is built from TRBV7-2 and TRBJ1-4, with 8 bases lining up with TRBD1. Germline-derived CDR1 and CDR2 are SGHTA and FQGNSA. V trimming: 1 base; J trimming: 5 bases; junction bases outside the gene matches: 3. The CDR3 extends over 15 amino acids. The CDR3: CASSLGWTGNEKLFF. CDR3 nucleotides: TGTGCCAGCAGCTTAGGGTGGACAGGGAATGAAAAACTGTTTTTT.

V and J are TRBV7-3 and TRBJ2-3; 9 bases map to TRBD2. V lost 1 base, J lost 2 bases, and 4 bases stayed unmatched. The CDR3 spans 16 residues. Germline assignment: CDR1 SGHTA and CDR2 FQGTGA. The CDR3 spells CASSLSPSGVTDTQYF. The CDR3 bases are TGTGCCAGCAGCTTAAGCCCTAGCGGGGTCACAGATACGCAGTATTTT.

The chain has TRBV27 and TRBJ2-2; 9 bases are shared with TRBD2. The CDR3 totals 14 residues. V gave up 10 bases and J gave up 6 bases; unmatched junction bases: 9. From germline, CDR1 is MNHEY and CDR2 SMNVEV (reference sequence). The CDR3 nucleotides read TGTGCCACCAAGACCCTAGCGGGACCCGGGGAGCTGTTTTTT. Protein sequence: CATKTLAGPGELFF.

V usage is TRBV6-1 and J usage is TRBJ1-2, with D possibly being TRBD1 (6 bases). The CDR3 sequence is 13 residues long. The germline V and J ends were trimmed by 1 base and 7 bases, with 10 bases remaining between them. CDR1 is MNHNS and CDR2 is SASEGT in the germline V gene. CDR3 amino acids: CASSEGAGVGYTF. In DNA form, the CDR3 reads TGTGCCAGCAGTGAAGGGGCAGGGGTTGGCTACACCTTC.

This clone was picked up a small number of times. The CDR3 region has the DNA TGCGCCAGCAGCCAGGGGGGAGGGAGGAGTAACTATGGCTACACCTTC. Translation gives CASSQGGGRSNYGYTF. The J gene is TRBJ1-2, the V gene TRBV4-1; a possible D gene is TRBD1 (5 bases). This CDR3 is built from 16 residues. The V and J ends lost 3 bases and 1 base respectively, with 15 bases between them. Per the germline V gene, CDR1 is MGHRA and CDR2 is YSYEKL.